The 3 T cell receptor beta chains in this list originate from one sample, sequenced in a study of T cells in Graves' hyperthyroidism and ophthalmopathy. RNA transcripts provided the source from which TCR beta CDR3 regions were amplified. The HTBI primer set was used in a first-round RT-PCR of the TCR CDR3. MiXCR, applied by TCRdb to the multiplex PCR reads, yields one record per CDR3 protein. There are fewer than 850,000 distinct CDR3 sequences in the sample; around 15% occur only once, and roughly 16% lies in the top ten. Source material: blood. The receptor source for this set is a middle-aged man with Graves' hyperthyroidism.

This clonotype showed up just a few times. V gene TRBV28 combines with J gene TRBJ2-4; 8 bases fit TRBD1. This CDR3 spans 16 amino acids. With 3 bases clipped from V and 4 bases from J, the junction kept 8 bases outside the gene matches. Germline assignment: CDR1 MDHEN and CDR2 SYDVKM. CDR3 in amino acids: CASSFLDRAPKNIQYF. The CDR3 DNA is TGTGCCAGCAGTTTCCTGGACAGGGCGCCAAAAAACATTCAGTACTTC.

This chain links TRBV12-3 or TRBV12-4 with TRBJ1-5, with 9 bases aligning to TRBD1. There are 13 residues in the CDR3. With V trimmed by 6 bases and J by 9 bases, 6 bases remained unmatched. The CDR3 loop is CASSTGGQAPQHF. In DNA form, the CDR3 reads TGTGCCAGCAGCACAGGGGGCCAGGCGCCCCAGCATTTT.

There are a few counts of this clonotype. The CDR3 DNA reads TGTGCCACCACCTCCGGGACATCCAGCTACAATGAGCAGTTCTTC. Encoded protein: CATTSGTSSYNEQFF. V gene TRBV24-1 combines with J gene TRBJ2-1; weak D call: TRBD1 (6 bases). Trimming removed 8 bases from V and 3 bases from J, with 16 bases in between. Germline V gene data show CDR1 as KGHDR and CDR2 as SFDVKD. This CDR3 contains 15 residues.